The 3 T cell receptor beta chains below all came from one sample that was sequenced in a study of blood T cell repertoires in COVID-19. Assay used: immunoSEQ multiplex PCR; TCRdb lists only in-frame clones, some missing. Of some 150,000 clones in the sample, roughly 84% were seen once. The specimen sequenced was peripheral blood. The receptors were gathered from a man between 65 and 85 years old with acute or convalescent COVID-19.

The rearrangement joins TRBV18 to TRBJ1-2; D not resolved. CDR1 and CDR2 (germline): KGHSH, LQKENI. CDR3 length: 14 amino acids. V shed 3 bases and J shed 2 bases, with 10 bases lying between them. This chain's CDR3 is CASSPAATNYGYTF. DNA for the CDR3: TGTGCCAGCTCACCTGCCGCTACCAACTATGGCTACACCTTC.

The rearrangement joins TRBV7-2 to TRBJ2-7; tentatively, D is TRBD1 (5 bases). CDR1 and CDR2 (germline): SGHTA, FQGNSA. This CDR3 comprises 13 residues. Trimming cost V 4 bases and J 0 bases, with 7 bases left between them. The CDR3 is CASSSQGSYEQYF. The DNA for the CDR3 is TGTGCCAGCAGCTCCCAGGGCTCCTACGAGCAGTACTTC.

The V gene is TRBV28, the J gene TRBJ1-2, with D perhaps TRBD1 (5 bases). CDR1 is MDHEN, CDR2 SYDVKM, per germline. The CDR3 loop spans 14 amino acids. The V end lost 4 bases, the J end lost 1 base, and 10 bases lay between the germline ends. As DNA, the CDR3 is TGTGCCAGCAGTTCGGGGGTTGTTAACTATGGCTACACCTTC. This codes for CASSSGVVNYGYTF.